The rows below give T cell receptor beta chains drawn from one sample of a study of shared clonotypes between healthy human individuals. Assay: immunoSEQ multiplex PCR; the TCRdb copy retains only in-frame clones and omits some. The data show about 79,000 clones, with under 65% seen just once and over 50% held by the top ten. Sequenced input: memory CD8+ T cells sorted from blood. The receptors here all came from a man aged 30-40 years in good health. The CDR3 runs from the conserved cysteine through the conserved F or W. Fields, in order: J gene, clone size, V gene, D gene, CDR3 DNA, CDR3 protein. A D gene is named only where the DNA matches it firmly. Size is stated for part of the rows, as once, few or many counts, or as a class when the clone is expanded.

>TRBJ2-1|few|TRBV7-8|TRBD2
TGTGCCAGCAACAAGCGGGTTGGCGGGAGGGCCAACAATGAGCAGTTCTTC
CASNKRVGGRANNEQFF
>TRBJ2-3|once|TRBV19|TRBD1
TGTGCCAGTAGTATTGTCGCGACAGGGGTAATAGATACGCAGTATTTT
CASSIVATGVIDTQYF
>TRBJ2-5|.|TRBV7-2|TRBD2
TGTGCCAGCAGCTTCTCCAGCGGGAAGGAGACCCAGTACTTC
CASSFSSGKETQYF
>TRBJ2-3|.|TRBV27|.
TGTGCCAGCAGTCCTCAACAAATAAGGGCAGATACGCAGTATTTT
CASSPQQIRADTQYF
>TRBJ1-1|.|TRBV4-1|.
TGCGCCAGCAGCCAAGAGGGGTCGGCGGACTTGGCCACTGAAGCTTTCTTT
CASSQEGSADLATEAFF
>TRBJ1-2|many|TRBV19|TRBD1
TGTGCCAGTAAGCGACAGGGGGCTATTGTGGATGGCTACACCTTC
CASKRQGAIVDGYTF
>TRBJ1-2|few|TRBV11-3|.
TGTGCCAGCAGCTTAAACATAAACTATGGCTACACCTTC
CASSLNINYGYTF
>TRBJ1-5|many|TRBV27|.
TGTGCCAGCAGCGCTACGTCGAGGGGATTCCAGCCCCAGCATTTT
CASSATSRGFQPQHF
>TRBJ2-7|few|TRBV9|TRBD2
TGTGCCAGCAGCGCCGGGACTAGCGGGAGCTACGAGCAGTACTTC
CASSAGTSGSYEQYF
>TRBJ1-3|.|TRBV28|.
TGTGCCAGCAGTTTCGGGCAGGGCACTGGAAACACCATATATTTT
CASSFGQGTGNTIYF
>TRBJ2-7|.|TRBV11-3|TRBD1
TGTGCCAGCAGCCCACAGGGGGCGGACAACCACGAGCAGTACTTC
CASSPQGADNHEQYF
>TRBJ2-5|few|TRBV6-5|.
TGTGCCAGCAGTTACGGGGAGGCCCAAGAGACCCAGTACTTC
CASSYGEAQETQYF
>TRBJ2-7|few|TRBV5-1|.
TGCGCCAGCAGCTCCTATACAGGCGAGCAGTACTTC
CASSSYTGEQYF
>TRBJ2-7|.|TRBV28|.
TGTGCCACCACAGGGAGCTCCTACGAGCAGTACTTC
CATTGSSYEQYF
>TRBJ2-3|.|TRBV28|.
TGTGCCAGCGTTAGCCGGGACCGTCTTACAAGAACCACAGATACGCAGTATTTT
CASVSRDRLTRTTDTQYF
>TRBJ2-7|.|TRBV5-1|TRBD1
TGCGCCAGCAGCTTGGTGGGTAGGGGGCGGAACGAGCAGTACTTC
CASSLVGRGRNEQYF
>TRBJ1-1|.|TRBV5-6|.
TGTGCCAGCAGCCACGACGGTATGAACACTGAAGCTTTCTTT
CASSHDGMNTEAFF
>TRBJ2-1|once|TRBV11-1|TRBD1
TGTGCCAGCAGACAAGGACAGGGAAGGGATGAGCAGTTCTTC
CASRQGQGRDEQFF
>TRBJ1-1|.|TRBV28|.
TGTGCCAGCAGCCCCCTCCGGGCGGGCACTGAAGCTTTCTTT
CASSPLRAGTEAFF
>TRBJ2-2|.|TRBV9|TRBD2
TGTGCCAGCAGCGCCCTGGGACTAGCGGGAGGGGCCGGGGAGCTGTTTTTT
CASSALGLAGGAGELFF
>TRBJ2-7|.|TRBV11-3|TRBD1
TGTGCCAGCAGCAGACCGGGACAGCCCTACGAGCAGTACTTC
CASSRPGQPYEQYF
>TRBJ2-3|few|TRBV5-1|TRBD1
TGCGCCAGCAGCTTCGGACAGGGGGGAGGAACAGATACGCAGTATTTT
CASSFGQGGGTDTQYF
>TRBJ2-1|.|TRBV7-3|.
TGTGCCAGCAGCTCTTTCCCGAATACCTACAATGAGCAGTTCTTC
CASSSFPNTYNEQFF
>TRBJ2-1|.|TRBV7-9|.
TGTGCCAGCAGCCAGACCCGCAATGAGCAGTTCTTC
CASSQTRNEQFF
>TRBJ1-5|few|TRBV25-1|.
TGTGCCAGCAGTGGACAGACTAATCAGCCCCAGCATTTT
CASSGQTNQPQHF
>TRBJ2-1|.|TRBV10-2|TRBD2
TGCGCCAGCAGCACAAGCGGGAGGAACAATGAGCAGTTCTTC
CASSTSGRNNEQFF
>TRBJ1-4|.|TRBV7-8|.
TGTGCCAGCAGCTTAGGTGGGGCAGCGGAGGAAAAACTGTTTTTT
CASSLGGAAEEKLFF
>TRBJ1-2|many|TRBV28|.
TGTGCCAGTGGGACTGACTATGGCTACACCTTC
CASGTDYGYTF
>TRBJ2-2|.|TRBV25-1|.
TGTGCCAGCAGCGGAACTAGACAGGTTCTGAACACCGGGGAGCTGTTTTTT
CASSGTRQVLNTGELFF
>TRBJ2-2|.|TRBV7-9|TRBD1
TGTGCCAGCAGCTTATCGGACAGGGGGAACACCGGGGAGCTGTTTTTT
CASSLSDRGNTGELFF
>TRBJ2-2|.|TRBV18|.
TGTGCCAGCTCACCGGGACTCTCCGGGGAGCTGTTTTTT
CASSPGLSGELFF
>TRBJ2-7|once|TRBV7-2|.
TGTGCCAGCAGCTTATACGCAGGGGACTCCTACGAGCAGTACTTC
CASSLYAGDSYEQYF
>TRBJ2-7|.|TRBV5-1|TRBD1
TGCGCCAGCAGCTTGGCCCCACGGCAGGGGGCCTACGAGCAGTACTTC
CASSLAPRQGAYEQYF
>TRBJ1-2|.|TRBV27|TRBD1
TGTGCCAGCAGGTTTCCGGGACAGGGGGCTCGGGGCTACACCTTC
CASRFPGQGARGYTF
>TRBJ1-2|.|TRBV6-5|.
TGTGCCAGCAGTTACACCGGACCCCCCGGGCCCTATGGCTACACCTTC
CASSYTGPPGPYGYTF
>TRBJ2-5|.|TRBV4-1|.
TGCGCCAGCAGCCAAGACGGGGGAATAGAACAAGAGACCCAGTACTTC
CASSQDGGIEQETQYF
>TRBJ2-3|many|TRBV27|.
TGTGCCAGCAGTTTATTGGACACCTCAGATACGCAGTATTTT
CASSLLDTSDTQYF
>TRBJ1-5|few|TRBV7-9|.
TGTGCCAGCAGCTCAGATCAGTATGAAAGCAATCAGCCCCAGCATTTT
CASSSDQYESNQPQHF
>TRBJ2-7|many|TRBV2|.
TGTGCCAGCAGTGATTCGGGGAGGACTACCCCAAAATACGAGCAGTACTTC
CASSDSGRTTPKYEQYF
>TRBJ2-1|.|TRBV5-1|TRBD2
TGCGCCAGCAGCCCGGGGACTAGCGGTGAGCAGTTCTTC
CASSPGTSGEQFF
>TRBJ1-1|.|TRBV6-1|.
TGTGCCAGCAGTGAAATGGAGAACACTGAAGCTTTCTTT
CASSEMENTEAFF
>TRBJ2-1|.|TRBV19|TRBD2
TGTGCCAGCCGACCGGGACTAGGTGATTACAATGAGCAGTTCTTC
CASRPGLGDYNEQFF
>TRBJ2-7|.|TRBV6-6|.
TGTGCCAGCAGTCGAGACAGCCCCTACGAGCAGTACTTC
CASSRDSPYEQYF
>TRBJ2-7|few|TRBV9|.
TGTGCCAGCAGCGTAAATCCAGGTACGTCCTACGAGCAGTACTTC
CASSVNPGTSYEQYF
>TRBJ1-5|few|TRBV30|.
TGTGCCTGGAGTGTACAGGGTTCGTTGAATCAGCCCCAGCATTTT
CAWSVQGSLNQPQHF
>TRBJ2-2|.|TRBV7-3|TRBD2
TGTGCCAGCAGCTTAAGGGCAGGGACTAGCGGGGACACCGGGGAGCTGTTTTTT
CASSLRAGTSGDTGELFF